This T cell receptor beta chain was sequenced during a study of tumor-infiltrating lymphocytes in primary liver carcinoma. Study overall: Men as well as women, aged 30 to 69 years, made up the patients.

Taking 20-30 mg of unsorted bulk tissue, the authors co-extracted RNA and DNA. Every tumor sample held more than 75% viable tumor cells. This CDR3 has 15 residues. Germline CDR1 SQVTM, CDR2 ANQGSEA. cDNA specific to TCR beta was made from 450 to 500 ng of total RNA, with a constant-region primer employed for priming. Three rounds of nested multiplex PCR with slightly modified ARM-PCR produced TCR beta libraries. The opening two PCR rounds, about 10 cycles each, paired TRBV1-TRBV30 forward primers with a C-beta reverse primer. Via MiXCR, TCRdb re-called the multiplex PCR reads, giving one row per CDR3 protein. The table includes approximately 92,000 distinct CDR3 sequences, around 63% detected once. Whole-study findings and limits: A significantly higher top-250-clone fraction was found in tumors than in blood (p = 0.039).

Regarding this clonotype: Its antigen is still unknown. An end of the junction does not agree with germline; a read error may underlie this.

The sequence derives from a woman in her sixties with primary liver carcinoma and hepatitis B virus infection. This chain connects TRBV29-1 to TRBJ2-7; perhaps TRBD2 as D (6 bases). The specimen sequenced was liver tumor tissue from sampling region 5. The subset denotes: tumor region T5, tumor centre. The chain's CDR3 is CNVEDSGTPPYEQYF. CDR3 DNA: TGCAACGTTGAAGACTCCGGGACTCCCCCGTACGAACAGTACTTC.